Shown below are 25 T cell receptor beta chains from a single sample sequenced in a study of T cell clonotyping in hematopoietic cell transplantation. Clones were read by immunoSEQ multiplex PCR, and TCRdb kept only the in-frame ones, dropping some. The sample has about 21,000 clones; under 90% are singletons. Stated time point: recipient sample about 28 days before transplant, after cytoreduction. Sequences were derived from peripheral blood mononuclear cells, sampled before stem cell transplant. Receptors originate from a man between 18 and 35 years old with biphenotypic leukemia. Some clones in this sample may be carry-over from other donors' samples.

This clone was counted once. Relative to the germline gene, one junction end is altered; a read error may explain this. This chain uses TRBV28 with TRBJ1-1; D possibly corresponds to TRBD1 (6 bases). CDR1 and CDR2 (germline): MDHEN, SYDVKM. The length of the CDR3 is 14 residues. DNA of the CDR3: TGTGCCAGCAGTCCCCAAGGGGGGAACGCTGAAGCTTTCTTT. This encodes CASSPQGGNAEAFF.

This clone appeared a single time. The chain uses TRBV29-1 and TRBJ2-6; perhaps TRBD2 as D (6 bases). V was clipped by 5 bases and J by 0 bases, with 14 bases between them. CDR1 SQVTM and CDR2 ANQGSEA come from the germline V gene. This CDR3 has 16 residues. CDR3 DNA: TGCAGCGTTCCGGGACTGGGGGGCTCTGGGGCCAACGTCCTGACTTTC. This codes for CSVPGLGGSGANVLTF.

V gene TRBV6-6 combines with J gene TRBJ1-5; 7 bases agree with TRBD1. The ends lost 5 bases at V and 4 bases at J; junction bases unmatched: 8. Germline V lookup: CDR1 MNHNY, CDR2 SVGAGI (reference sequence). This CDR3 has 15 amino acids. The CDR3 protein is CASSGGQEFNQPQHF. CDR3 sequence (DNA): TGTGCCAGCAGTGGTGGACAGGAATTTAATCAGCCCCAGCATTTT.

J is TRBJ2-5 and V is TRBV9; TRBD1 matches 9 bases. V lost 0 bases and J lost 5; bases outside the gene matches: 8. This CDR3 has 16 amino acids. Per the germline V gene, CDR1 is SGDLS and CDR2 is YYNGEE. CDR3 DNA: TGTGCCAGCAGCGTAGGAATCGGACAGGGGAAGGAGACCCAGTACTTC. It yields the protein CASSVGIGQGKETQYF.

The chain links TRBV5-1 to TRBJ2-7; tentative D call: TRBD1 (6 bases). Germline CDR1 and CDR2: SGHRS and YFSETQ. V dropped 2 bases and J dropped 0 bases, with 12 bases sitting between them. This CDR3 region has 15 residues. CDR3 in amino acids: CASSFLPDSSYEQYF. CDR3 DNA sequence: TGCGCCAGCAGCTTCCTACCGGACAGCTCCTACGAGCAGTACTTC.

J is TRBJ2-7 and V is TRBV6-1, with D possibly being TRBD1 (5 bases). From germline, CDR1 is MNHNS and CDR2 SASEGT. There are 15 residues in the CDR3. V was trimmed by 3 bases and J by 0 bases, leaving 12 bases between them. As DNA, the CDR3 is TGTGCCAGCAGTGAGGATCCAGGGTTCTCCTACGAGCAGTACTTC. It codes for CASSEDPGFSYEQYF.

This chain uses TRBV6-6 with TRBJ1-2, with D perhaps TRBD1 (5 bases). The germline V gene has CDR1 MNHNY and CDR2 SVGAGI (reference sequence). V shed 2 bases and J shed 4 bases, with 11 bases lying between them. The CDR3 spans 14 residues. CDR3 protein: CASSYKSGSYGYTF. CDR3 coding DNA: TGTGCCAGCAGTTACAAATCAGGGTCCTATGGCTACACCTTC.

This clone appeared a few times. V gene TRBV5-1 combines with J gene TRBJ1-4, with D maybe TRBD1 (6 bases). The CDR3 spans 13 residues. V was clipped by 4 bases and J by 5 bases, with 9 bases between them. Per the germline V gene, CDR1 is SGHRS and CDR2 is YFSETQ. The CDR3 region is CASSAGTNEKLFF. As DNA, the CDR3 is TGCGCCAGCAGCGCCGGGACAAATGAAAAACTGTTTTTT.

This sequence joins TRBV5-1 and TRBJ2-7; 10 positions match TRBD2. Germline V gene data show CDR1 as SGHRS and CDR2 as YFSETQ. There are 16 residues in the CDR3. J gave up 3 bases and V 4 bases, and 10 bases lay outside the gene matches. The CDR3 DNA reads TGCGCCAGCAGCCCCCCCTCTAGCGGGAGTCTCTACGAGCAGTACTTC. It encodes CASSPPSSGSLYEQYF.

The chain uses TRBV28 and TRBJ2-7; D gene ambiguous. V dropped 5 bases and J dropped 2 bases, with 7 bases sitting between them. This CDR3 is 12 amino acids long. The germline V gene has CDR1 MDHEN and CDR2 SYDVKM. CDR3 coding DNA: TGTGCCAGCAGTCAGACACCCTACGAGCAGTACTTC. It codes for CASSQTPYEQYF.

This rearrangement joins TRBV28 to TRBJ1-5, with 7 nucleotides matching TRBD1. This CDR3 contains 17 residues. Unmatched junction bases numbered 13, after V lost 7 bases and J lost 1 base. Germline V gene lookup returns CDR1 MDHEN and CDR2 SYDVKM. The CDR3 sequence: CASTPVTGPLSNQPQHF. As DNA, the CDR3 is TGTGCCAGCACCCCCGTGACAGGGCCTCTGAGCAATCAGCCCCAGCATTTT.

This chain connects TRBV6-1 to TRBJ1-4; D might be TRBD1 (5 bases). This CDR3 contains 14 residues. Deletions cut 6 bases from V and 5 bases from J, with 13 bases between. In germline, CDR1 is MNHNS, CDR2 SASEGT. As DNA, the CDR3 is TGTGCCAGCAGAGGGGAGGGGCCAAATGAAAAACTGTTTTTT. Its translation: CASRGEGPNEKLFF.

The chain has TRBV4-1 and TRBJ1-6, with 9 bases matching TRBD1. Germline CDR1 reads MGHRA; CDR2 reads YSYEKL. The CDR3 runs 18 residues. The V segment lost 1 base and the J segment 6 bases; nucleotides outside the gene matches: 10. The CDR3 coding sequence is TGCGCCAGCAGCCAAGCCCTCTTAGACAGGGGGTTTAATTCACCCCTCCACTTT. Its protein product is CASSQALLDRGFNSPLHF.

This chain joins TRBV27 and TRBJ2-5; D is undetermined. V shed 5 bases and J shed 3 bases, with 25 bases lying between them. The CDR3 is made up of 18 amino acids. Per the germline V gene, CDR1 is MNHEY and CDR2 is SMNVEV (reference sequence). As DNA, the CDR3 is TGTGCCAGCAGTCCCCGAGTTGTCATGTCACCCGTGGAAGAGACCCAGTACTTC. Protein sequence: CASSPRVVMSPVEETQYF.

The count of this clone is one. V usage is TRBV11-3 and J usage is TRBJ2-7; TRBD1 matches 7 bases. CDR1 SGHNT and CDR2 YENEEA come from the germline V gene. The CDR3 is 14 residues long. The trim removed 5 bases at V and 0 bases at J, leaving 4 bases unmatched. Written as DNA, the CDR3 is TGTGCCAGCAGCGCCAGGGGGAGCTCCTACGAGCAGTACTTC. Amino acid sequence: CASSARGSSYEQYF.

This sequence joins TRBV30 and TRBJ1-2, with 7 bases lining up with TRBD1. The trim removed 1 base at V and 3 bases at J, leaving 5 bases unmatched. The CDR3 is 14 residues long. Germline CDR1 and CDR2: GTSNPN and SVGIG (reference sequence). The CDR3 region is CAWSGAGGDYGYTF. In DNA form, the CDR3 reads TGTGCCTGGAGTGGGGCAGGGGGGGACTATGGCTACACCTTC.

This chain links TRBV9 with TRBJ2-2; TRBD1 is a possible D gene (6 bases). Per germline, CDR1 SGDLS and CDR2 YYNGEE. Trimming removed 3 bases at V and 3 bases at J, with 18 bases between. The CDR3 length is 17 residues. The CDR3 is CASSEPRDTLYTGELFF. CDR3 in DNA: TGTGCCAGCAGCGAGCCCAGGGACACCCTATACACCGGGGAGCTGTTTTTT. Based on the CDR3 plus reference TRBV9 and TRBJ2-2, the full variable domain is DSGVTQTPKHLITATGQRVTLRCSPRSGDLSVYWYQQSLDQGLQFLIQYYNGEERAKGNILERFSAQQFPDLHSELNLSSLELGDSALYFCASSEPRDTLYTGELFFGEGSRLTVL.

The V call is TRBV7-2, the J call TRBJ2-7, with 8 bases fitting TRBD1. The CDR3 is 16 amino acids. CDR1 and CDR2 from the germline V gene are SGHTA and FQGNSA. Trimming removed 5 bases from V and 0 bases from J; junction bases left unmatched: 9. CDR3 coding DNA: TGTGCCAGCAGCAGAATCGGGACAGGCTTCTCCTACGAGCAGTACTTC. Protein product: CASSRIGTGFSYEQYF.

The chain carries TRBV6-5 and TRBJ1-1; possible D gene TRBD1, 6 bases. Per germline, CDR1 MNHEY and CDR2 SVGAGI. CDR3 size: 12 residues. Trimming took 5 bases from V and 10 from J, leaving 14 bases between them. The CDR3 is CASSVVGGAAFF. CDR3 in DNA: TGTGCCAGCAGTGTGGTGGGGGGCGCAGCTTTCTTT.

The chain recombines TRBV6-1 with TRBJ1-5; D is perhaps TRBD1 (5 bases). Per the germline V gene, CDR1 is MNHNS and CDR2 is SASEGT. Deletions cut 5 bases from V and 10 bases from J, with 30 bases between. This CDR3 has 18 residues. The chain's CDR3 is CASSQGDPSPHSIFPQHF. In DNA form, the CDR3 reads TGTGCCAGCAGTCAAGGGGACCCCTCGCCGCATTCAATATTTCCCCAGCATTTT.

V usage is TRBV30 and J usage is TRBJ1-2, with D unclear. Deletions cut 3 bases from V and 4 bases from J, with 3 bases between. Germline CDR1 is GTSNPN and CDR2 is SVGIG (reference sequence). The CDR3 loop spans 10 amino acids. CDR3 protein: CAWRTYGYTF. The CDR3 nucleotides are TGTGCCTGGAGGACCTATGGCTACACCTTC.

This chain connects TRBV15 to TRBJ1-5; 7 bases align to TRBD1. There are 14 residues in the CDR3. Germline trimming cut 6 bases from V and 2 bases from J; bases unmatched to any gene: 4. CDR1 and CDR2 from the germline V gene are LNHNV and YYDKDF (reference sequence). CDR3 sequence (DNA): TGTGCCACCAGATGGACAGGCGGCAATCAGCCCCAGCATTTT. It specifies CATRWTGGNQPQHF.

J is TRBJ2-5 and V is TRBV10-3, with 14 bases that match TRBD2. The CDR3 has 16 residues. The V gene's germline CDR1 is ENHRY and CDR2 SYGVKD. V was clipped by 10 bases and J by 1 base; unmatched bases: 8. The CDR3 spells CATRLAGGVIQETQYF. In nucleotides, the CDR3 is TGTGCCACCCGACTAGCGGGAGGGGTAATCCAAGAGACCCAGTACTTC.

The gene calls are TRBV19 and TRBJ1-4; D gene unclear. The germline V and J ends were trimmed by 6 bases and 4 bases, with 12 bases remaining between them. The germline CDR1 and CDR2 sequences are LNHDA and SQIVND (reference sequence). CDR3 length: 14 amino acids. The DNA of the CDR3 is TGTGCCAGTAGGGCGACGGCCCTTAATGAAAAACTGTTTTTT. Translation: CASRATALNEKLFF.

The chain uses TRBV5-1 and TRBJ2-2; no firm D call. Deletions cut 0 bases from V and 5 bases from J, with 5 bases between. Germline V gives CDR1 SGHRS, CDR2 YFSETQ. The CDR3 runs 13 residues. The CDR3 loop is CASSLGRTGELFF. Written as DNA, the CDR3 is TGCGCCAGCAGCTTGGGTCGTACCGGGGAGCTGTTTTTT.